The next 16 T cell receptor beta chains were all read from a single sample in a study of cytomegalovirus exposure and HLA in healthy donors. A multiplex PCR was run with 60 Vbeta primers and 13 Jbeta primers. Method: immunoSEQ multiplex PCR; TCRdb's copy keeps in-frame clones and lacks some. This sample has more than 90,000 clones, with roughly 80% found just once. Sequencing input: PBMCs. The origin of the receptors is a man aged 35 to 55 in good health and CMV-seronegative.

The V and J genes are TRBV28 and TRBJ2-2; unclear D gene. There are 13 residues in the CDR3. Germline lookup yields CDR1 MDHEN and CDR2 SYDVKM. With 5 bases removed from V and 6 bases from J, the gap between germline ends came to 10 bases. This CDR3 is CASSVRAPGELFF. The DNA of the CDR3 is TGTGCCAGCAGTGTCCGAGCGCCCGGGGAGCTGTTTTTT.

The chain has TRBV5-1 and TRBJ2-1, with TRBD2 matching over 14 bases. CDR1 and CDR2 from the germline V gene are SGHRS and YFSETQ. The CDR3 is made up of 17 amino acids. The J segment lost 7 bases and the V segment lost 0 bases, leaving 6 bases of the junction unmatched. CDR3 nucleotide sequence: TGCGCCAGCAGCTTGGCCCCCGGGACTAGCGGGGGAAATGAGCAGTTCTTC. Translated, it gives CASSLAPGTSGGNEQFF.

The chain is built from TRBV6-1 and TRBJ2-5; a possible D gene is TRBD2 (6 bases). The DNA end is more similar to TRBJ2-7, so the J call may be wrong. CDR3 length: 15 residues. Germline V gene lookup returns CDR1 MNHNS and CDR2 SASEGT. Here the CDR3 reads CASSEGDWSRYEQYF. As DNA, the CDR3 is TGTGCCAGCAGTGAAGGGGACTGGTCTCGGTACGAGCAGTACTTC.

The chain has TRBV30 and TRBJ2-1; TRBD2 matches 9 bases. The CDR3 consists of 15 residues. Germline CDR1 GTSNPN, CDR2 SVGIG (reference sequence). The trim removed 4 bases at V and 4 bases at J, leaving 8 bases unmatched. The CDR3 DNA follows: TGTGCCTGGACCGCCCTAGCGGGGATGTACAATGAGCAGTTCTTC. Residues: CAWTALAGMYNEQFF.

This chain connects TRBV5-4 to TRBJ2-1; D is undetermined. V gave up 0 bases and J gave up 2 bases, with 9 bases separating them. The V gene's germline CDR1 is SGHNT and CDR2 YYREEE (reference sequence). The length of the CDR3 is 15 residues. As DNA, the CDR3 is TGTGCCAGCAGCTTGGGGCAGAATACCTACAATGAGCAGTTCTTC. Protein sequence: CASSLGQNTYNEQFF. The full variable domain, rest sourced from reference TRBV5-4 and TRBJ2-1, is ETGVTQSPTHLIKTRGQQVTLRCSSQSGHNTVSWYQQALGQGPQFIFQYYREEENGRGNFPPRFSGLQFPNYSSELNVNALELDDSALYLCASSLGQNTYNEQFFGPGTRLTVL.

The chain joins TRBV6-1 to TRBJ2-1; 7 bases line up with TRBD2. Trimming at V came to 8 bases and at J to 6 bases, leaving 7 bases not matched to a gene. The germline V gene has CDR1 MNHNS and CDR2 SASEGT. The CDR3 consists of 13 residues. CDR3 region: CASSWTGGNEQFF. The CDR3 DNA sequence: TGTGCCAGCTCCTGGACGGGGGGCAATGAGCAGTTCTTC.

The V gene is TRBV28, the J gene TRBJ1-5, with TRBD1 as a possible D gene (5 bases). This CDR3 spans 14 amino acids. V was clipped by 7 bases and J by 4 bases, with 14 bases between them. Germline V gives CDR1 MDHEN, CDR2 SYDVKM. CDR3 protein: CASNWAGGNQPQHF. CDR3 nucleotide sequence: TGTGCCAGCAATTGGGCGGGGGGAAATCAGCCCCAGCATTTT.

This clone has only a few counts. The rearrangement uses TRBV29-1 and TRBJ2-7; D is ambiguous. CDR1 is SQVTM and CDR2 is ANQGSEA in the germline V gene. The CDR3 length is 12 residues. The V and J ends lost 1 base and 6 bases respectively, with 10 bases between them. The CDR3 region has the DNA TGCAGCGTTGAAGGAGGTAGCTTCGAGCAGTACTTC. Its translation is CSVEGGSFEQYF.

This chain connects TRBV9 to TRBJ2-1; D is perhaps TRBD2 (6 bases). The CDR3 totals 13 residues. V lost 0 bases and J lost 7, with 8 bases in between. Germline CDR1 reads SGDLS; CDR2 reads YYNGEE. The CDR3: CASSVGGENEQFF. The CDR3 DNA is TGTGCCAGCAGCGTAGGGGGGGAGAATGAGCAGTTCTTC.

The chain links TRBV6-6 to TRBJ2-3; D gene ambiguous. CDR1 and CDR2 (germline): MNHNY, SVGAGI (reference sequence). The V end was cut by 6 bases, the J end by 5 bases, with 9 bases between. This CDR3 has 12 amino acids. The CDR3: CASSPSLDTQYF. CDR3 coding DNA: TGTGCCAGCAGCCCCTCCCTAGATACGCAGTATTTT.

This chain joins TRBV7-2 and TRBJ2-3; 7 bases are a match to TRBD2. CDR1 is SGHTA and CDR2 is FQGNSA in the germline V gene. The J segment lost 2 bases and the V segment lost 5 bases, leaving 1 base of the junction unmatched. This CDR3 contains 13 residues. The CDR3 nucleotides are TGTGCCAGCAGCGGGGACTACACAGATACGCAGTATTTT. Its translation is CASSGDYTDTQYF.

DNA of the CDR3: TGTGCCTGGAGCCATCAGCGGGGGGCCTCCTACAATGAGCAGTTCTTC. Translating gives CAWSHQRGASYNEQFF. The chain carries TRBV30 and TRBJ2-1; 9 nucleotides match TRBD2. CDR3 length: 16 amino acids. Germline V lookup: CDR1 GTSNPN, CDR2 SVGIG (reference sequence). V shed 3 bases, J shed 0 bases, and the junction held 6 bases outside the gene matches. The full variable domain, rest sourced from reference TRBV30 and TRBJ2-1, is SQTIHQWPATLVQPVGSPLSLECTVEGTSNPNLYWYRQAAGRGLQLLFYSVGIGQISSEVPQNLSASRPQDRQFILSSKKLLLSDSGFYLCAWSHQRGASYNEQFFGPGTRLTVL.

The chain combines TRBV5-6 with TRBJ1-2, with a weak D call TRBD1 (5 bases). Trimming pared 2 bases from V and 3 bases from J, leaving 11 bases between. The germline gives CDR1 SGHDT, CDR2 YYEEEE. This CDR3 contains 14 residues. The CDR3 nucleotides are TGTGCCAGCAGCTTTACCCCGGGGGACTATGGCTACACCTTC. Translated: CASSFTPGDYGYTF.

About this clone: At one end the junction does not follow the germline gene, possibly because of a read error. This rearrangement joins TRBV7-7 to TRBJ2-2; 10 bases agree with TRBD2. Germline CDR1 and CDR2: SSHAT and FNYEAQ (reference sequence). The CDR3 extends over 18 amino acids. CDR3 DNA: TGTGCTAGCAGCTTGGTCGAAGCGGGGGGGCCTGTAGCCGGGGAGCTGTTTTTT. It is translated as CASSLVEAGGPVAGELFF. The full variable domain, rest sourced from reference TRBV7-7 and TRBJ2-2, is GAGVSQSPRYKVTKRGQDVTLRCDPISSHATLYWYQQALGQGPEFLTYFNYEAQPDKSGLPSDRFSAERPEGSISTLTIQRTEQRDSAMYRCASSLVEAGGPVAGELFFGEGSRLTVL.

On this clone itself: The sample contains more than one DNA sequence encoding this CDR3. This chain links TRBV6-6 with TRBJ2-1; D gene ambiguous. The V gene lost 6 bases and the J gene lost 6 bases, with 6 bases spanning the gap. Germline V lookup: CDR1 MNHNY, CDR2 SVGAGI (reference sequence). The CDR3 has 11 residues. CDR3 protein: CASSRGNEQFF. The CDR3 nucleotides read TGTGCCAGCAGCCGCGGCAATGAGCAGTTCTTC.

The rearrangement uses TRBV11-2 and TRBJ2-2, with a possible D match to TRBD2 (5 bases). V was pared by 0 bases and J by 6 bases, with 14 bases between. The CDR3 is made up of 16 amino acids. Germline V gives CDR1 SGHAT, CDR2 FQNNGV. CDR3 residues: CASSLDSSSWAGELFF. The CDR3 bases are TGTGCCAGCAGCTTAGATTCCTCTAGCTGGGCCGGGGAGCTGTTTTTT.